This TCR beta chain emerged from a study of blood T cells in healthy people across ages. Study details: In model experiments, template switching was able to capture about one barcoded beta molecule for every two T cells that were present.

Germline V gives CDR1 DFQATT, CDR2 SNEGSKA (reference sequence). CDR3 size: 15 residues. Germline trimming cut 5 bases from V and 2 bases from J; bases unmatched to any gene: 12. A second PCR of about 7 to 12 cycles used a sample-barcoded 5' primer and a J-beta primer mix. The authors tagged each cDNA molecule using a template-switch adaptor with 12 random nucleotides. TCRdb reprocessed the 5' RACE reads via MiXCR and lists one record per CDR3 protein. The sample carries around 900,000 distinct CDR3 sequences, just over 50% recorded once. Turning to this clonotype: Antigen specificity is unknown.

Whole-study findings and limits: There were more naive CD4+ cells and higher diversity in long-lived donors than in aged donors.

The sample consisted of blood. The source is a woman in her sixties in good health. V gene TRBV20-1 combines with J gene TRBJ2-7; TRBD1 matches at 7 bases. The CDR3 DNA reads TGCAGTGCTGAGGCAATGCACAGGGGTACCTACGAGCAGTACTTC. It is translated as CSAEAMHRGTYEQYF.